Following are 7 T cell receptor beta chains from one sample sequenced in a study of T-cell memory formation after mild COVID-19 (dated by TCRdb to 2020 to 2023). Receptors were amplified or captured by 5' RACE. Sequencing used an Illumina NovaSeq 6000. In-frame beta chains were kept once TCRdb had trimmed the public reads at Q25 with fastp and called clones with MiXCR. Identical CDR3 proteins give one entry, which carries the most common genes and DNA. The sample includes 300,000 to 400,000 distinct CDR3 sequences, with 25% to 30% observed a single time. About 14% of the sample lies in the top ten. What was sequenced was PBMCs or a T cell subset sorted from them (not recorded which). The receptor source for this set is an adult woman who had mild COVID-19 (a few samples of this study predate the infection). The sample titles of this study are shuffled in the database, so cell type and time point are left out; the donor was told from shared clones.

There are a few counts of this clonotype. The CDR3 is CSARDPQRDDSIDEQFF. DNA of the CDR3: TGCAGTGCTAGAGATCCCCAGCGGGACGATTCCATCGATGAGCAGTTCTTC. V gene TRBV20-1 combines with J gene TRBJ2-1; 7 nucleotides agree with TRBD2. The CDR3 sequence is 17 residues long. Looked up from germline, CDR1 is DFQATT and CDR2 is SNEGSKA (reference sequence). J was trimmed by 8 bases and V by 0 bases; bases with no gene match: 16.

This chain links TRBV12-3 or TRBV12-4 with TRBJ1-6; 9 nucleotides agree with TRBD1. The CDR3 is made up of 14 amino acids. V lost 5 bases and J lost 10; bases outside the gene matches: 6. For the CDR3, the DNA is TGTGCCAGCAGTAAAACAGGGGGCCTATCACCCCTCCACTTT. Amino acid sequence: CASSKTGGLSPLHF.

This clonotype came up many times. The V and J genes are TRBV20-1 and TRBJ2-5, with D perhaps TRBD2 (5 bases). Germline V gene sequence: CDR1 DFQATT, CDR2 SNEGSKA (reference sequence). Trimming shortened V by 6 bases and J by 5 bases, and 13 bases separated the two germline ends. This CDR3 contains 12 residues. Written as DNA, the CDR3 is TGCAGTGCGGATACTAGGTTGGAGACCCAGTACTTC. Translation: CSADTRLETQYF.

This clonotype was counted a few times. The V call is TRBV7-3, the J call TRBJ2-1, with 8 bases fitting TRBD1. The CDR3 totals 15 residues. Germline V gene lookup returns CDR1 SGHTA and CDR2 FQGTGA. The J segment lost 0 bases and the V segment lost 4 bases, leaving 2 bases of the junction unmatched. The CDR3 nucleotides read TGTGCCAGCAGCTGGACAGGGAGCTCCTACAATGAGCAGTTCTTC. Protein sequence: CASSWTGSSYNEQFF.

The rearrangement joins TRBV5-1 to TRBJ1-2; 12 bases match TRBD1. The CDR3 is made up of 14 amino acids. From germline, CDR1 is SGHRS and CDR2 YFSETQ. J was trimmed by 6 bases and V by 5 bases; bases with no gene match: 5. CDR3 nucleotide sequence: TGCGCCAGCAGATCGGGACAGGGGGCCCATGGCTACACCTTC. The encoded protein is CASRSGQGAHGYTF.

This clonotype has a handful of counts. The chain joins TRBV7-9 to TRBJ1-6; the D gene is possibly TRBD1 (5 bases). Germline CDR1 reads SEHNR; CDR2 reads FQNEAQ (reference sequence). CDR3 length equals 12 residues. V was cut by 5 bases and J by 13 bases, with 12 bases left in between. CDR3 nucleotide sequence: TGTGCCAGCAGCCGGGACCTCGCGCCCCTCCACTTT. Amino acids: CASSRDLAPLHF. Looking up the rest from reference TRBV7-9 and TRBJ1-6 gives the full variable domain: DTGVSQNPRHKITKRGQNVTFRCDPISEHNRLYWYRQTLGQGPEFLTYFQNEAQLEKSRLLSDRFSAERPKGSFSTLEIQRTEQGDSAMYLCASSRDLAPLHFGNGTRLTVT.

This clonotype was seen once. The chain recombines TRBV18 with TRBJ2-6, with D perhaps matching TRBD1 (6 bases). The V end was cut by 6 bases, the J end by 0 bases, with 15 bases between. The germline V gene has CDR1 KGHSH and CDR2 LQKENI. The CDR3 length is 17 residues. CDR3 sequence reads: CASSAQGASSGANVLTF. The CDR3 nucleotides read TGTGCCAGCTCCGCACAGGGTGCTTCCTCTGGGGCCAACGTCCTGACTTTC.